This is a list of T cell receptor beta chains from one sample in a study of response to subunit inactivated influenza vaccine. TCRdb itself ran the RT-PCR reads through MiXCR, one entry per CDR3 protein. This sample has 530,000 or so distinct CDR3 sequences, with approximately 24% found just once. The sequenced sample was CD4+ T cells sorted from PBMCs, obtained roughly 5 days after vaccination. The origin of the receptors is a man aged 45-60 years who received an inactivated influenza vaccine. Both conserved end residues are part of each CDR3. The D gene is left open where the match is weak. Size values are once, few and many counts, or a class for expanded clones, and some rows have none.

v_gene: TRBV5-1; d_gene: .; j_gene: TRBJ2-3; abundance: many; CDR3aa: CASSLSSGDTQYF; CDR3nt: TGCGCCAGCAGCTTGTCCTCCGGGGATACGCAGTATTTT
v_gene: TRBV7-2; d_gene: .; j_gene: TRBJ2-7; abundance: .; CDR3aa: CASSTEGLGSYEQYF; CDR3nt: TGTGCCAGCAGCACAGAGGGGTTAGGATCCTACGAGCAGTACTTC
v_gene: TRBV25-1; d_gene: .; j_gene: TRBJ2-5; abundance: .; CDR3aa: CASSEEFRGYQETQYF; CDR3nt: TGTGCCAGCAGTGAAGAGTTCCGGGGCTACCAAGAGACCCAGTACTTC
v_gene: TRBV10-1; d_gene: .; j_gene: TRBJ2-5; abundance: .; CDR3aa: CASSRADGETQYF; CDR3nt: TGCGCCAGCTCTCGGGCCGACGGGGAGACCCAGTACTTC
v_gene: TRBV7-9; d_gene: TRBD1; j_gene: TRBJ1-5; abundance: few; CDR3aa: CASSNDRANQPQHF; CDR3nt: TGTGCCAGCAGTAACGACAGGGCCAATCAGCCCCAGCATTTT
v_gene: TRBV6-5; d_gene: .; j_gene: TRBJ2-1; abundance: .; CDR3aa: CAKKYNEQFF; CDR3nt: TGTGCCAAAAAATACAATGAGCAGTTCTTC
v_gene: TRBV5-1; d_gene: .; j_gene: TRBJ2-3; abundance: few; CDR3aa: CASFPSGSTDTQYF; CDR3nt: TGCGCCAGCTTTCCGAGCGGGAGCACAGATACGCAGTATTTT
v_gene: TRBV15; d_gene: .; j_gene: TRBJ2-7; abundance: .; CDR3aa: CVTSRDGLAREQYF; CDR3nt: TGTGTCACCAGCAGAGATGGGCTAGCCCGAGAGCAGTACTTC
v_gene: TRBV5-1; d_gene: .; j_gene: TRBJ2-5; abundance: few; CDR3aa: CASSRAPQETQYF; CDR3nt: TGCGCCAGCAGCCGGGCCCCACAAGAGACCCAGTACTTC
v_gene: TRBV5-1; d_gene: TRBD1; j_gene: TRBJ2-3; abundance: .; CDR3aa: CASSLQGAEADTQYF; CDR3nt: TGCGCCAGCAGCTTACAGGGGGCAGAGGCAGATACGCAGTATTTT
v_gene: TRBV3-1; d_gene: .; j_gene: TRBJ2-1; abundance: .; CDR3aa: CASGQSHEQFF; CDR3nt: TGTGCCAGTGGACAGTCGCATGAGCAGTTCTTC
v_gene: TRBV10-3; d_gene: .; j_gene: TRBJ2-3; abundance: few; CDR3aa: CAISDSGRADTQYF; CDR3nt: TGTGCCATCAGTGATTCCGGACGGGCGGATACGCAGTATTTT
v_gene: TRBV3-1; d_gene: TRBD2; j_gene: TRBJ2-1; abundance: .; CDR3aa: CASSPERGGVIF; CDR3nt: TGTGCCAGCAGCCCCGAACGGGGGGGCGTCATCTTC
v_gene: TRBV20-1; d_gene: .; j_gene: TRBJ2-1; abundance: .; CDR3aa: CSADKGNEQFF; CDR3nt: TGCAGTGCTGACAAGGGGAATGAGCAGTTCTTC
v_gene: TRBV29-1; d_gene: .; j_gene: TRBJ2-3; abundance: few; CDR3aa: CSGTAGSRNTDTQYF; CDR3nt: TGCAGCGGTACCGCCGGGAGTAGAAACACAGATACGCAGTATTTT
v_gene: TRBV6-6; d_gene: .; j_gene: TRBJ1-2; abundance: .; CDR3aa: CASSPGRNYGYTF; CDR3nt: TGTGCCAGCAGTCCGGGACGGAACTATGGCTACACCTTC
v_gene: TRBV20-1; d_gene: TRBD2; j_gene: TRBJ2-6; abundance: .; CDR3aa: CSARASGRAGANVLTF; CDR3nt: TGCAGTGCTAGGGCTAGCGGGAGGGCTGGGGCCAACGTCCTGACTTTC
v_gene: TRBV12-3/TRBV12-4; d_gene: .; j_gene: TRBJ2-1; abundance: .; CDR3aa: CASSSEKPPLGFF; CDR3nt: TGTGCCAGCAGTTCTGAGAAGCCACCACTGGGGTTCTTC
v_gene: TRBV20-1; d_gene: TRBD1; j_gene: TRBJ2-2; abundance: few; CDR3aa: CSASNRGRNTGELFF; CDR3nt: TGCAGTGCTAGCAACAGGGGGCGGAACACCGGGGAGCTGTTTTTT
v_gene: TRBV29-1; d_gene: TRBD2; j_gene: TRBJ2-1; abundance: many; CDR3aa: CSASGSYNEQFF; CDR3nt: TGCAGCGCTAGCGGATCCTACAATGAGCAGTTCTTC
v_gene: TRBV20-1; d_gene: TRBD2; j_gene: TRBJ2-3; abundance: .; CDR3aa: CSARSRLAADTQYF; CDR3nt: TGCAGTGCTAGGTCTCGGCTAGCGGCGGATACGCAGTATTTT
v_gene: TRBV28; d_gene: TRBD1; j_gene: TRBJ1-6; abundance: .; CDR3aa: CASRTPDREASPLHF; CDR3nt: TGTGCCAGCAGGACCCCGGACAGGGAGGCGTCACCCCTCCACTTT
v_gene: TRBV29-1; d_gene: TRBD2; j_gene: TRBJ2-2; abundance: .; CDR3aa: CSGRTSGRTGELFF; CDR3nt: TGCAGCGGCCGGACTAGCGGGAGAACCGGGGAGCTGTTTTTT
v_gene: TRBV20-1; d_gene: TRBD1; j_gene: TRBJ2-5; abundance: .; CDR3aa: CSASGTGILRETQYF; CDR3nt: TGCAGTGCTTCCGGGACAGGGATATTGAGAGAGACCCAGTACTTC
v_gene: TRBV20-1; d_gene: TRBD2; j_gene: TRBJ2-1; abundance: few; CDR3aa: CSARGTSDYNEQFF; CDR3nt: TGCAGTGCTAGAGGGACTAGCGACTACAATGAGCAGTTCTTC
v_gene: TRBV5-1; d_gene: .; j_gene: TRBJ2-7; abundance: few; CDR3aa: CASSSLGNEQYF; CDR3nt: TGCGCCAGCAGCTCCTTGGGTAACGAGCAGTACTTC
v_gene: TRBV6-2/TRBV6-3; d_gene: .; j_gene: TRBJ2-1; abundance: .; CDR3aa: CASSYSGTVKVAAFSYNEQFF; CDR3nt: TGTGCCAGCAGTTACTCCGGGACAGTTAAAGTAGCGGCCTTCTCCTACAATGAGCAGTTCTTC
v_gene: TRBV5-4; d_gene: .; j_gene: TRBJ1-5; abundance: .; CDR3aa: CASSPSLDQPQHF; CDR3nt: TGTGCCAGCAGCCCCTCCCTCGATCAGCCCCAGCATTTT
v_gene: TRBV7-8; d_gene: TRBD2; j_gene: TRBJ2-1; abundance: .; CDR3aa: CASSLDPSGTHNEQFF; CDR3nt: TGTGCCAGCAGCTTAGACCCTAGCGGTACCCACAATGAGCAGTTCTTC
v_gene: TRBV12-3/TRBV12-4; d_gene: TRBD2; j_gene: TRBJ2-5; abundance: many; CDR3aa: CASSHPGTSGAETQYF; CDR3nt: TGTGCCAGCAGTCACCCCGGGACTAGCGGGGCTGAGACCCAGTACTTC
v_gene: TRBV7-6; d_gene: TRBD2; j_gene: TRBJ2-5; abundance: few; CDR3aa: CASSSQWGGWETQYF; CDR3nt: TGTGCCAGCAGCTCCCAGTGGGGGGGATGGGAGACCCAGTACTTC
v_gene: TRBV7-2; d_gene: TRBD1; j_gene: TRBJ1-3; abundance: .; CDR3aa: CASSFGQANSGNTIYF; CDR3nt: TGTGCCAGCAGCTTTGGACAGGCGAACTCTGGAAACACCATATATTTT
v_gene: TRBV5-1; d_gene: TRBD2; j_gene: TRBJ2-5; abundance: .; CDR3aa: CASSLGGGRRRETQYF; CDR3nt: TGCGCCAGCAGCTTGGGGGGGGGAAGAAGGAGAGAGACCCAGTACTTC
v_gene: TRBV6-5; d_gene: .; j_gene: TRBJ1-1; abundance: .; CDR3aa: CASSYRAGKSEAFF; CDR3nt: TGTGCCAGCAGTTACCGGGCAGGGAAGTCTGAAGCTTTCTTT
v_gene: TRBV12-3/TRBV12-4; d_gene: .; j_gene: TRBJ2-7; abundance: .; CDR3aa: CASSLYSYYEQYF; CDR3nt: TGTGCCAGCAGTTTGTACAGCTACTACGAGCAGTACTTC
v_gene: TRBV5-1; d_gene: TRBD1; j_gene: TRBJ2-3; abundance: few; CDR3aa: CASRGQPSTDTQYF; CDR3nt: TGCGCCAGCAGGGGACAGCCTAGCACAGATACGCAGTATTTT
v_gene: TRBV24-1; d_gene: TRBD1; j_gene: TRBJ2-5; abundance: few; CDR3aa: CATSDSGTGGKETQYF; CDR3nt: TGTGCCACCAGTGATTCCGGGACAGGGGGCAAGGAGACCCAGTACTTC
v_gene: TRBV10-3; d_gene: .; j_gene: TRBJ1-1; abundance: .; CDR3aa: CAISGTLNTEAFF; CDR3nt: TGTGCCATCAGTGGGACACTGAACACTGAAGCTTTCTTT
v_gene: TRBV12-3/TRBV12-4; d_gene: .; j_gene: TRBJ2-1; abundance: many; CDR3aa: CASGASQWDEQFF; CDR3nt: TGTGCCAGCGGAGCCTCTCAGTGGGATGAGCAGTTCTTC
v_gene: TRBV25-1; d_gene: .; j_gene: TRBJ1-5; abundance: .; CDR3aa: CASSDPSGNQPQHF; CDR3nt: TGTGCCAGCAGTGACCCCAGTGGCAATCAGCCCCAGCATTTT
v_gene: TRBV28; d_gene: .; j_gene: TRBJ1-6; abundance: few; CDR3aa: CASSSGGRKVSPLHF; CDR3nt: TGTGCCAGCAGTTCCGGGGGACGGAAAGTTTCGCCCCTCCACTTT